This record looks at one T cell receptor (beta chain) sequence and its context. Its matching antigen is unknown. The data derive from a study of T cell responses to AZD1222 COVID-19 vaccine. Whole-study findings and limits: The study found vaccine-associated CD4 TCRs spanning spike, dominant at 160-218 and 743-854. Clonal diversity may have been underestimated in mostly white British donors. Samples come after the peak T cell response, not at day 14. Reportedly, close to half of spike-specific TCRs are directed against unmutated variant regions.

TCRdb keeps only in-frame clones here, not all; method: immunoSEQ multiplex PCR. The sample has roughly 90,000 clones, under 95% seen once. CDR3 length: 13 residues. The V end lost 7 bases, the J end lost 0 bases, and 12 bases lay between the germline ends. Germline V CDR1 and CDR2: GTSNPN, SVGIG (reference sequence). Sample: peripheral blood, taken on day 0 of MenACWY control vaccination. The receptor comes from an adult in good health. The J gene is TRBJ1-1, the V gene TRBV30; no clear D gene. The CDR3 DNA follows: TGTGCCTCGTGGCCCACCCTGAACACTGAAGCTTTCTTT. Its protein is CASWPTLNTEAFF.